The rows below give T cell receptor beta chains drawn from one sample of a study of early T cells in non-severe SARS-CoV-2 infection. TCRdb re-analysed the 5' RACE reads in MiXCR, keeping a single row per CDR3 protein. This sample has roughly 28,000 distinct CDR3 sequences, with around 5% found just once. The sequenced sample consisted of whole blood. The receptors were sampled from an adult who was a healthcare worker with PCR-confirmed SARS-CoV-2 infection or an uninfected control (not recorded which). The CDR3 runs from the conserved cysteine through the conserved F or W. Fields, in order: V gene, J gene, D gene, clone size, CDR3 protein, CDR3 DNA. A D gene is named only where the DNA matches it firmly. Clone size, where shown, is once, few, many, or a class for clones that have expanded.

TRBV19	TRBJ2-1	NA	many	CASSPPRVRGPYNEQFF	TGTGCCAGTAGCCCTCCCCGGGTGCGGGGGCCGTACAATGAGCAGTTCTTC
TRBV11-1	TRBJ2-7	NA	many	CASSYDRGLGEQYF	TGTGCCAGCAGCTACGACCGAGGGCTAGGCGAGCAGTACTTC
TRBV19	TRBJ1-1	NA	few	CASSPQPNTEAFF	TGTGCCAGTAGTCCACAGCCGAACACTGAAGCTTTCTTT
TRBV7-3	TRBJ2-1	TRBD1	NA	CASRGQGVNEQFF	TGTGCCAGCAGGGGACAGGGAGTCAATGAGCAGTTCTTC
TRBV7-2	TRBJ1-5	NA	many	CASSPGHLLPQHF	TGTGCCAGCAGCCCGGGACACCTCTTGCCCCAGCATTTT
TRBV11-2	TRBJ2-7	TRBD1	many	CASSFGQGGVKNEQYF	TGTGCCAGCAGCTTTGGACAGGGAGGAGTGAAGAACGAGCAGTACTTC
TRBV5-1	TRBJ2-7	NA	many	CASSRTLDEQYF	TGCGCCAGCAGCCGGACCCTCGACGAGCAGTACTTC
TRBV4-1	TRBJ2-1	TRBD2	many	CASSQQAGGPPYNEQFF	TGCGCCAGCAGCCAACAAGCGGGGGGGCCCCCCTACAATGAGCAGTTCTTC
TRBV21-1	TRBJ2-7	NA	NA	CASSSVEGLAVVLSYEQYF	TGTGCCAGCAGCTCCGTGGAGGGACTAGCGGTCGTACTCTCCTACGAGCAGTACTTC
TRBV29-1	TRBJ2-1	NA	many	CSGTAVSSYNEQFF	TGCAGCGGTACCGCGGTGAGCTCCTACAATGAGCAGTTCTTC
TRBV11-2	TRBJ2-7	NA	many	CASSPSVGGPYEQYF	TGTGCCAGCAGCCCCTCAGTGGGGGGACCCTACGAGCAGTACTTC
TRBV6-6	TRBJ2-6	NA	few	CASTHPNPGANVLTF	TGTGCCAGCACCCACCCGAACCCCGGGGCCAACGTCCTGACTTTC
TRBV12-3/TRBV12-4	TRBJ2-3	NA	few	CASRSIADTQYF	TGTGCCAGCAGGTCGATCGCAGATACGCAGTATTTT